This TCR beta chain comes out of a study of blood T cell repertoires in COVID-19. The germline gives CDR1 MGHRA, CDR2 YSYEKL. The CDR3 sequence is 17 residues long. V lost 4 bases and J lost 1, with 19 bases in between. The study assigned cohorts using participant-reported clinical history. Each recovered donor of Cohort 3 presented with two negative PCRs, clearance, or symptom resolution. Some clones are missing from TCRdb's copy, which holds only in-frame ones; the method was immunoSEQ multiplex PCR. The sample consists of 150,000 to 200,000 clones, 75% to 85% of them appearing once. The sample was PBMCs or T cells enriched from blood (not recorded which). The source is a man aged 35-49 years who had recovered from COVID-19. The chain employs TRBV4-1 and TRBJ1-1; the D gene is possibly TRBD1 (6 bases). CDR3 nucleotides: TGCGCCAGCAGCCCCCATCGGGACGGGACACCGAACACTGAAGCTTTCTTT. Translated: CASSPHRDGTPNTEAFF.